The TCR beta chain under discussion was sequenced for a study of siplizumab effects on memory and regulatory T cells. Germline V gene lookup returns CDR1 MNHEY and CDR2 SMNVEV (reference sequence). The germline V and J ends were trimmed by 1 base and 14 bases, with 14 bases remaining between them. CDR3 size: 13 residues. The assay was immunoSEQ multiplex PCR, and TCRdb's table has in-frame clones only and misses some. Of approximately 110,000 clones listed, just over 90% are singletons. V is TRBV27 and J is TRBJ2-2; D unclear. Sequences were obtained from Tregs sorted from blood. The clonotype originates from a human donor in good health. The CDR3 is CASSLLIRRRLFF. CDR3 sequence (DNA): TGTGCCAGCAGTTTATTGATCCGGCGGAGACTGTTTTTT.